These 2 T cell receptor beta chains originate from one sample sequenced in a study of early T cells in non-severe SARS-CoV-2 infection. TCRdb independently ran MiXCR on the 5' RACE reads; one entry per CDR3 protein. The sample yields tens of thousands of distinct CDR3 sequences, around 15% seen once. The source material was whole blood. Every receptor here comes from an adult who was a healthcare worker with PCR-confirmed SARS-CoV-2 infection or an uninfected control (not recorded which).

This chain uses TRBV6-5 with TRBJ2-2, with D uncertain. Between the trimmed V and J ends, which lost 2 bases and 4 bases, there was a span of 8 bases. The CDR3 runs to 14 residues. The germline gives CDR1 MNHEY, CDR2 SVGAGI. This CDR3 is CASSYLGSTGELFF. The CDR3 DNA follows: TGTGCCAGCAGTTACCTTGGATCCACCGGGGAGCTGTTTTTT.

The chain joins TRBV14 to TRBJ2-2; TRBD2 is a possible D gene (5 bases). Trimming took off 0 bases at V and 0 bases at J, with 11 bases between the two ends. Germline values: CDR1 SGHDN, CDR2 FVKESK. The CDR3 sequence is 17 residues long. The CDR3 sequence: CASSQDVRGSNTGELFF. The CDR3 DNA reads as TGTGCCAGCAGCCAAGATGTTCGGGGATCGAACACCGGGGAGCTGTTTTTT.